This passage covers 21 T cell receptor beta chains from one sample sequenced in a study of identical twins' blood T cells. One entry per CDR3 protein, called by TCRdb with MiXCR from the 5' RACE reads. Among 350,000 to 400,000 distinct CDR3 sequences, about 28% were seen once, and the ten largest hold approximately 6.6%. The specimen sequenced was PBMCs. The receptors stem from a woman aged 18 to 49 in good health.

This clonotype was counted between two and nine times. The CDR3 nucleotides are TGCGCCAGCAGCTTGCGGGCAGCCACTATCTACGAGCAGTACTTC. This gives the protein CASSLRAATIYEQYF. The chain couples TRBV5-1 to TRBJ2-7, with D hard to call. The germline V gene has CDR1 SGHRS and CDR2 YFSETQ. CDR3 length: 15 residues. V lost 1 base and J lost 3, with 14 bases in between.

This clonotype was observed a few times. The chain carries TRBV20-1 and TRBJ2-1; D might be TRBD2 (5 bases). This CDR3 has 15 residues. Deletions cut 5 bases from V and 0 bases from J, with 14 bases between. Looked up from germline, CDR1 is DFQATT and CDR2 is SNEGSKA (reference sequence). CDR3: CSAYPSRSSYNEQFF. The DNA of the CDR3 is TGCAGTGCTTACCCTAGCCGGAGCTCCTACAATGAGCAGTTCTTC.

This chain connects TRBV11-2 to TRBJ2-3, with 7 bases identical to TRBD2. J lost 3 bases, V lost 5 bases, and 5 bases had no gene match. The CDR3 runs to 14 residues. Germline values: CDR1 SGHAT, CDR2 FQNNGV. CDR3 in amino acids: CASSTGGGTDTQYF. Written as DNA, the CDR3 is TGTGCCAGCAGCACCGGGGGAGGGACAGATACGCAGTATTTT.

The table lists this clonotype with many counts. The chain employs TRBV25-1 and TRBJ2-2; 8 nucleotides match TRBD1. This CDR3 contains 14 residues. The V gene's germline CDR1 is MGHDK and CDR2 SYGVNS. V was pared by 7 bases and J by 5 bases, with 6 bases of the junction left unmatched. The CDR3 protein is CASNKRQGTGELFF. CDR3 nucleotide sequence: TGTGCCAGCAACAAAAGACAGGGGACCGGGGAGCTGTTTTTT.

This clonotype was picked up a small number of times. The chain joins TRBV6-5 to TRBJ2-1, with D perhaps matching TRBD2 (6 bases). The germline V gene encodes CDR1 MNHEY and CDR2 SVGAGI. V lost 5 bases and J lost 4, with 12 bases in between. The CDR3 runs 14 residues. This CDR3 is CASSTSFLYNEQFF. As DNA, the CDR3 is TGTGCCAGCAGTACTAGCTTCCTTTACAATGAGCAGTTCTTC.

In the case of this clonotype: Just one base apart from a much larger clone, this may be a read error. The V gene is TRBV6-2 or TRBV6-3, the J gene TRBJ2-1; 10 positions agree with TRBD1. V dropped 11 bases and J dropped 3; count of bases not matched to a gene: 7. The CDR3 is 14 amino acids. The germline V gene has CDR1 MNHEY and CDR2 SVGEGT. CDR3 coding DNA: TGTGCCCGTAAAGACAGGGGGCTCTACAATGAGCAGTTCTTC. Its protein is CARKDRGLYNEQFF.

This clonotype occurred a few times. V and J are TRBV5-6 and TRBJ1-2; D call uncertain. Trimming removed 4 bases at V and 5 bases at J, with 15 bases between. The CDR3 has 14 amino acids. In germline, CDR1 is SGHDT, CDR2 YYEEEE. CDR3 sequence (DNA): TGTGCCAGCAGCCTATTCGCTGGGGAGTATGGCTACACCTTC. It is translated as CASSLFAGEYGYTF.

This clonotype appeared a few times. This chain links TRBV20-1 with TRBJ1-5, with TRBD1 matching over 8 bases. After removal of 6 bases from V and 0 bases from J, the junction contained 7 bases not matched to a gene. The germline V gene has CDR1 DFQATT and CDR2 SNEGSKA (reference sequence). CDR3 length: 15 amino acids. The CDR3 spells CSALRDRFSNQPQHF. The CDR3 DNA reads TGCAGTGCCCTCCGGGACAGGTTTAGCAATCAGCCCCAGCATTTT.

The rearrangement joins TRBV29-1 to TRBJ2-1; 8 nucleotides align to TRBD2. This CDR3 is built from 15 residues. Germline-derived CDR1 and CDR2 are SQVTM and ANQGSEA. V trimming: 4 bases; J trimming: 3 bases; junction bases outside the gene matches: 8. The CDR3 nucleotides read TGCAGCGTTGCCAAGCCGGGACTAGACTACAATGAGCAGTTCTTC. Its translation: CSVAKPGLDYNEQFF.

This clonotype was observed at least ten times. V is TRBV2 and J is TRBJ2-2, with a tentative D call TRBD2 (5 bases). Germline CDR1 reads SNHLY; CDR2 reads FYNNEI. The CDR3 sequence is 12 residues long. Trimming left V 10 bases short and J 5 bases short, with 11 bases between. The CDR3 spells CAKRPGTGELFF. CDR3 nucleotide sequence: TGTGCCAAGCGGCCGGGGACCGGGGAGCTGTTTTTT.

The rearrangement links TRBV27 to TRBJ1-1, with D possibly TRBD1 on 5 matching bases. There are 14 residues in the CDR3. V gave up 5 bases and J gave up 0 bases, with 10 bases separating them. The germline V gene encodes CDR1 MNHEY and CDR2 SMNVEV (reference sequence). The CDR3 DNA sequence: TGTGCCAGCAGTCAACAAGGGGTGAACACTGAAGCTTTCTTT. This sequence encodes CASSQQGVNTEAFF.

This rearrangement joins TRBV7-9 to TRBJ2-1; D is uncertain. The V and J ends lost 11 bases and 4 bases respectively, with 15 bases between them. The CDR3 has 13 amino acids. Germline-derived CDR1 and CDR2 are SEHNR and FQNEAQ (reference sequence). This chain's CDR3 is CAGNPSSYNEQFF. The DNA for the CDR3 is TGTGCCGGCAATCCTAGTTCTTACAATGAGCAGTTCTTC.

This clonotype was recorded a few times. V gene TRBV20-1 combines with J gene TRBJ2-1; D tentatively fits TRBD1 or TRBD2 (5 bases each). The V end was cut by 5 bases, the J end by 8 bases, with 19 bases between. Looked up from germline, CDR1 is DFQATT and CDR2 is SNEGSKA (reference sequence). There are 14 residues in the CDR3. The CDR3 region is CSAEIARLGDEQFF. CDR3 DNA: TGCAGTGCTGAAATCGCGAGACTGGGGGATGAGCAGTTCTTC.

The chain combines TRBV11-2 with TRBJ1-4; D unresolved. Germline CDR1 SGHAT, CDR2 FQNNGV. Trimming took off 8 bases at V and 4 bases at J, with 11 bases between the two ends. The CDR3 has 13 amino acids. The CDR3 DNA follows: TGTGCCAGCGGCGCTTTGATTAATGAAAAACTGTTTTTT. It codes for CASGALINEKLFF.

About this clonotype itself: This could be a read error, since a much larger clone is one nucleotide away. This chain uses TRBV25-1 with TRBJ2-4, with unresolved D. Trimming removed 2 bases from V and 4 bases from J, with 12 bases in between. Germline CDR1 and CDR2: MGHDK and SYGVNS. The CDR3 contains 15 residues. The CDR3 here is CASSEGNSGKNIQYF. Written as DNA, the CDR3 is TGTGCCAGCAGTGAAGGGAATAGTGGGAAAAACATTCAGTACTTC.

V is TRBV20-1 and J is TRBJ1-2, with D unresolved. The CDR3 covers 11 residues. Trimming pared 4 bases from V and 4 bases from J, leaving 7 bases between. The germline V gene has CDR1 DFQATT and CDR2 SNEGSKA (reference sequence). This CDR3 reads CSATSGYGYTF. CDR3 bases: TGCAGTGCTACCAGCGGCTATGGCTACACCTTC.

This chain connects TRBV3-1 to TRBJ2-1; unclear D gene. The CDR3 consists of 15 residues. CDR1 and CDR2 (germline): LGHDT, YNNKEL (reference sequence). Trimming removed 0 bases from V and 7 bases from J, with 13 bases in between. CDR3 residues: CASSQEGLATNEQFF. CDR3 in DNA: TGTGCCAGCAGCCAAGAGGGGTTGGCAACTAATGAGCAGTTCTTC.

This clonotype has at least ten counts. The chain has TRBV29-1 and TRBJ1-2; D remains unclear. V lost 6 bases and J 0 bases, leaving 20 bases between the germline ends. This CDR3 has 16 residues. Germline CDR1 is SQVTM and CDR2 is ANQGSEA. The CDR3, as DNA: TGCAGCGTAGCGCCAAGTGGGCCCTTGCCTAACTATGGCTACACCTTC. Protein sequence: CSVAPSGPLPNYGYTF.

This clonotype appeared a few times. V gene TRBV2 combines with J gene TRBJ1-2, with D perhaps matching TRBD1 (6 bases). Trimming left V 5 bases short and J 5 bases short, with 18 bases between. Per germline, CDR1 SNHLY and CDR2 FYNNEI. This CDR3 has 15 amino acids. CDR3 in amino acids: CASSSRQVGGYGYTF. Here the CDR3 DNA reads TGTGCCAGCAGTTCCAGACAGGTCGGCGGTTATGGCTACACCTTC.

The chain joins TRBV9 to TRBJ2-1, with D perhaps TRBD1 or TRBD2 (6 bases each). The CDR3 consists of 14 residues. CDR1 and CDR2 (germline): SGDLS, YYNGEE. Trimming shortened V by 3 bases and J by 6 bases, and 13 bases separated the two germline ends. CDR3 DNA sequence: TGTGCCAGCAGCGGACTAGTGGGGGCCAATGAGCAGTTCTTC. Translation gives CASSGLVGANEQFF.

On this clonotype: A much larger clone sits a single nucleotide away, making a read error possible. The chain couples TRBV6-5 to TRBJ1-1; D is possibly TRBD1 (5 bases). CDR1 is MNHEY, CDR2 SVGAGI, per germline. There are 14 residues in the CDR3. For the CDR3, the DNA is TGTGCCACAGCAGGGTATCGAGGGAACGCTGAAGCTTTCTTT. Translating it yields CATAGYRGNAEAFF.